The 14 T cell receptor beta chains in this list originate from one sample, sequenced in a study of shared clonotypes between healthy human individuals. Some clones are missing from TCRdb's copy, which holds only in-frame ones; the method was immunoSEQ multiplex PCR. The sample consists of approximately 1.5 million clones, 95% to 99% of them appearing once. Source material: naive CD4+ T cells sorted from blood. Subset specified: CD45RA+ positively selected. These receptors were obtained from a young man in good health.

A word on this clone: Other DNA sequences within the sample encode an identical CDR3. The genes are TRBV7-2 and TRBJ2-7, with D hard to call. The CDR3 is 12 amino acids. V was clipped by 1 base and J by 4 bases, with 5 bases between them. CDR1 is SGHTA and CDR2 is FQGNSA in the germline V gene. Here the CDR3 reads CASSLVRYEQYF. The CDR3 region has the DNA TGTGCCAGCAGCTTAGTGCGGTACGAGCAGTACTTC.

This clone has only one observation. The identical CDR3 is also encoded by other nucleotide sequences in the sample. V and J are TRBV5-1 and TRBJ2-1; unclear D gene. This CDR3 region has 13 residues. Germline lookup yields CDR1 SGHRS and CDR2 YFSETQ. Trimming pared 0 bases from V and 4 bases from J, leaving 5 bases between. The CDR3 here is CASSLGVYNEQFF. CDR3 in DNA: TGCGCCAGCAGCTTGGGCGTTTACAATGAGCAGTTCTTC.

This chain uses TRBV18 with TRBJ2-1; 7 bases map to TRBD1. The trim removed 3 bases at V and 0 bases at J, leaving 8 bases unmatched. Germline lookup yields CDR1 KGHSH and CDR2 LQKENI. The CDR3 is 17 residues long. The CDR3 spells CASSPSKGAISYNEQFF. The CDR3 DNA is TGTGCCAGCTCACCCTCCAAGGGGGCGATCTCCTACAATGAGCAGTTCTTC.

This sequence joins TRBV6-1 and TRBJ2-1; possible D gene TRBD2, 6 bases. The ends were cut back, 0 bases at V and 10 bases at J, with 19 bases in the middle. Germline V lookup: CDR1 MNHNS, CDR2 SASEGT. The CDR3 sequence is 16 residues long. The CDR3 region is CASSEAGGLPRQEQFF. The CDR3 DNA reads TGTGCCAGCAGTGAAGCGGGGGGACTCCCACGTCAGGAGCAGTTCTTC.

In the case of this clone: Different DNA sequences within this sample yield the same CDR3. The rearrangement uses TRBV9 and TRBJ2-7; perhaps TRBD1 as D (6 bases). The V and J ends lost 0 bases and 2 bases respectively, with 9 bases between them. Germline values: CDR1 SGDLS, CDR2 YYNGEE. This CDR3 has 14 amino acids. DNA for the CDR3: TGTGCCAGCAGCGTAGCAGGACAGACCTACGAGCAGTACTTC. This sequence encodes CASSVAGQTYEQYF.

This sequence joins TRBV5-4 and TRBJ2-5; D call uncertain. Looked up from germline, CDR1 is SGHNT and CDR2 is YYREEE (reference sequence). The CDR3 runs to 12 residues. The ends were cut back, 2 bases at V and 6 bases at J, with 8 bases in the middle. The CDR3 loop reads CASSFPSQTQYF. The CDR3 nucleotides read TGTGCCAGCAGCTTCCCGAGCCAGACCCAGTACTTC.

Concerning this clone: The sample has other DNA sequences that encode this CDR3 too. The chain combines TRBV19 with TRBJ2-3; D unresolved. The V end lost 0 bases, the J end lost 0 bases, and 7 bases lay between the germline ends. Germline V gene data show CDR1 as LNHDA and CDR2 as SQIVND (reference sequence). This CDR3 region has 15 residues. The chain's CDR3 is CASSIDLVSTDTQYF. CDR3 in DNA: TGTGCCAGTAGTATAGATCTAGTAAGCACAGATACGCAGTATTTT.

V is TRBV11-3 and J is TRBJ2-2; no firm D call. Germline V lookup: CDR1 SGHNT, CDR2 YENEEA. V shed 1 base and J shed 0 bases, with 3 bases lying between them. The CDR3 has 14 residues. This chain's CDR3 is CASSLAANTGELFF. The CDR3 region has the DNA TGTGCCAGCAGCTTAGCGGCGAACACCGGGGAGCTGTTTTTT.

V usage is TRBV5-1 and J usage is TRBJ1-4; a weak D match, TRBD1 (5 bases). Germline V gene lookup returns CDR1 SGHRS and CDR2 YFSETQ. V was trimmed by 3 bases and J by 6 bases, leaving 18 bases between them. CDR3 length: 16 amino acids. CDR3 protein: CASSSLPGASYEKLFF. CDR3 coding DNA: TGCGCCAGCAGCTCCCTACCTGGGGCTTCCTATGAAAAACTGTTTTTT.

The DNA of the CDR3 is TGCGCCAGCAGCGGGACTAGCGGATTACTAAGCTCCTACAATGAGCAGTTCTTC. As protein: CASSGTSGLLSSYNEQFF. The rearrangement links TRBV10-2 to TRBJ2-1, with 11 bases identical to TRBD2. This CDR3 contains 18 residues. The germline V gene has CDR1 WSHSY and CDR2 SAAADI. The V and J ends lost 6 bases and 0 bases, in that order; junction bases with no gene match: 10.

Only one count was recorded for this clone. DNA of the CDR3: TGTGCCAGCAGCCGCCCGACCGTTCCAGATACGCAGTATTTT. This codes for CASSRPTVPDTQYF. This rearrangement joins TRBV4-2 to TRBJ2-3; D remains unclear. Per the germline V gene, CDR1 is LGHNA and CDR2 is YNFKEQ. This CDR3 is built from 14 residues. Trimming took off 4 bases at V and 4 bases at J, with 12 bases between the two ends.

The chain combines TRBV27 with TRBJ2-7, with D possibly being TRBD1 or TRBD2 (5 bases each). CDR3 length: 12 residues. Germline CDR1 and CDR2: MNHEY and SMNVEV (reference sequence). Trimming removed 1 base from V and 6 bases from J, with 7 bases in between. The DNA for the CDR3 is TGTGCCAGCAGTTTATTTGGGGGCGAGCAGTACTTC. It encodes CASSLFGGEQYF.

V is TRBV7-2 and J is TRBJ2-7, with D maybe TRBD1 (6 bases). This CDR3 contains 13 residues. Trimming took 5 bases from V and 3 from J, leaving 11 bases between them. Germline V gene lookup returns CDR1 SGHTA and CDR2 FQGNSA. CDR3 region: CASSKGQLYEQYF. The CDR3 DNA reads TGTGCCAGCAGCAAAGGACAGCTCTACGAGCAGTACTTC.

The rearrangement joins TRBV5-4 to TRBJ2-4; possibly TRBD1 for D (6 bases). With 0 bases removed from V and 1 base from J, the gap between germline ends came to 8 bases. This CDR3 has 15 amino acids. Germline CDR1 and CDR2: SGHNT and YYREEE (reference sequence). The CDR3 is CASSLAQGAKNIQYF. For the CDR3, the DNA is TGTGCCAGCAGCTTGGCGCAGGGGGCCAAAAACATTCAGTACTTC. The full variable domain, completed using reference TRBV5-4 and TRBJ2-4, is ETGVTQSPTHLIKTRGQQVTLRCSSQSGHNTVSWYQQALGQGPQFIFQYYREEENGRGNFPPRFSGLQFPNYSSELNVNALELDDSALYLCASSLAQGAKNIQYFGAGTRLSVL.